One T cell receptor (beta chain) is described in this entry. This entry belongs to a study of cytomegalovirus exposure and HLA in healthy donors. 13 Jbeta primers and 60 Vbeta primers were used for the PCR. Sequenced by immunoSEQ multiplex PCR; TCRdb stores in-frame clones only, minus some. The table lists tens of thousands of clones, approximately 80% of them singletons. CDR3 length: 15 residues. CDR1 and CDR2 from the germline V gene are GTSNPN and SVGIG (reference sequence). Trimming took 3 bases from V and 1 from J, leaving 15 bases between them. This receptor was identified in a man aged 18 to 30 in good health and CMV-seropositive. The chain is built from TRBV30 and TRBJ1-1; D may be TRBD1 (5 bases). The sequencing sample was made of PBMCs. CDR3 sequence: CAWRVAGGKNTEAFF. The CDR3 region has the DNA TGTGCCTGGAGGGTGGCGGGGGGAAAGAACACTGAAGCTTTCTTT.